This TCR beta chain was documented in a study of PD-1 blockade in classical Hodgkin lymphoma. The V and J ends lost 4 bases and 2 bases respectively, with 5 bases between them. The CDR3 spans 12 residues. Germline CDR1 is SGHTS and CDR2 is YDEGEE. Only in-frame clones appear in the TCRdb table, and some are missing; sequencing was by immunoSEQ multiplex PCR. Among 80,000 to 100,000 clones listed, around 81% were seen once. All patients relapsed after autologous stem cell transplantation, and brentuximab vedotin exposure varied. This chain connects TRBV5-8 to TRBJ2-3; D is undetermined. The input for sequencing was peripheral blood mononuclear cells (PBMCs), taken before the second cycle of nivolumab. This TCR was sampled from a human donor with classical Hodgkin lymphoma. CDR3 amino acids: CASSMYTDTQYF. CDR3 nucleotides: TGTGCCAGCAGCATGTACACAGATACGCAGTATTTT.